One and the same sample provided the 17 T cell receptor beta chains below, sequenced in a study of blood T cell repertoires in COVID-19. TCRdb's table, derived via immunoSEQ multiplex PCR, lists solely in-frame clones and lacks some. The sample records some 290,000 clones, 89% being singletons. The sequenced material came from PBMCs or T cells enriched from blood (not recorded which). These receptor sequences come from a woman aged 25-40 years who had recovered from COVID-19.

The chain couples TRBV13 to TRBJ2-1; TRBD1 matches at 7 bases. From germline, CDR1 is PRHDT and CDR2 FYEKMQ (reference sequence). J gave up 6 bases and V 3 bases, and 2 bases lay outside the gene matches. This CDR3 is 13 amino acids long. The DNA for the CDR3 is TGTGCCAGCAGCTTCGGGACAGCCAATGAGCAGTTCTTC. It encodes CASSFGTANEQFF.

The rearrangement links TRBV5-1 to TRBJ1-2, with D possibly matching TRBD1 (6 bases). The V gene lost 0 bases and the J gene lost 4 bases, with 19 bases spanning the gap. The CDR3 spans 17 residues. Per germline, CDR1 SGHRS and CDR2 YFSETQ. The CDR3 loop reads CASSLGSQPDSLYGYTF. CDR3 DNA sequence: TGCGCCAGCAGCTTGGGCTCTCAGCCGGACAGCCTCTATGGCTACACCTTC.

This rearrangement joins TRBV4-1 to TRBJ1-5; no definite D call. The germline V gene encodes CDR1 MGHRA and CDR2 YSYEKL. CDR3 length: 15 amino acids. V was trimmed by 4 bases and J by 0 bases, leaving 10 bases between them. The chain's CDR3 is CASSPGWYSNQPQHF. CDR3 in DNA: TGCGCCAGCAGCCCAGGATGGTATAGCAATCAGCCCCAGCATTTT.

This chain's CDR3 is CSVVGQGNYGYTF. In nucleotides, the CDR3 is TGCAGCGTTGTGGGACAGGGGAACTATGGCTACACCTTC. This chain uses TRBV29-1 with TRBJ1-2; 10 bases line up with TRBD1. The germline CDR1 and CDR2 sequences are SQVTM and ANQGSEA. With V trimmed by 4 bases and J by 2 bases, 1 base remained unmatched. The CDR3 extends over 13 amino acids.

This chain uses TRBV5-1 with TRBJ1-1; tentative D call: TRBD1 (5 bases). V was shortened by 2 bases and J by 8 bases, with 10 bases between the two germline ends. Germline V lookup: CDR1 SGHRS, CDR2 YFSETQ. This CDR3 has 12 amino acids. The CDR3 coding sequence is TGCGCCAGCAGCTTTCTTGGGGCAGAAGCTTTCTTT. It encodes CASSFLGAEAFF.

The V and J genes are TRBV10-3 and TRBJ2-7; a weak D match, TRBD1 (6 bases). V dropped 8 bases and J dropped 0 bases, with 17 bases sitting between them. The CDR3 covers 15 residues. CDR1 is ENHRY and CDR2 is SYGVKD in the germline V gene. CDR3 sequence (DNA): TGTGCCATCTCTTTTGAACAGGGTGGCTCCTACGAGCAGTACTTC. Protein sequence: CAISFEQGGSYEQYF.

At least ten counts were recorded for this clone. The chain has TRBV29-1 and TRBJ1-2; possibly TRBD1 for D (6 bases). Germline V gene sequence: CDR1 SQVTM, CDR2 ANQGSEA. V shed 6 bases and J shed 5 bases, with 16 bases lying between them. CDR3 length: 13 residues. The CDR3 DNA reads TGCAGCGTCAGGGGCCGAATAGGGTATGGCTACACCTTC. Its translation is CSVRGRIGYGYTF.

The rearrangement links TRBV20-1 to TRBJ1-6; 9 nucleotides align to TRBD1. Unmatched junction bases numbered 3, after V lost 8 bases and J lost 10 bases. Germline V CDR1 and CDR2: DFQATT, SNEGSKA (reference sequence). CDR3 length: 11 residues. The CDR3 DNA is TGCAGTCCGGGACAGGGCTCACCCCTCCACTTT. It encodes CSPGQGSPLHF.

V gene TRBV29-1 combines with J gene TRBJ2-1, with D perhaps TRBD2 (6 bases). Deletions cut 3 bases from V and 6 bases from J, with 21 bases between. This CDR3 has 16 residues. Germline CDR1 reads SQVTM; CDR2 reads ANQGSEA. The CDR3 region is CSVDPHLAPRFNEQFF. Here the CDR3 DNA reads TGCAGCGTTGACCCCCACCTAGCGCCCAGATTCAATGAGCAGTTCTTC.

The rearrangement links TRBV30 to TRBJ2-1; D is undetermined. Per germline, CDR1 GTSNPN and CDR2 SVGIG (reference sequence). CDR3 size: 14 residues. The ends were cut back, 6 bases at V and 0 bases at J, with 12 bases in the middle. CDR3: CACMHASSYNEQFF. The CDR3 nucleotides read TGTGCCTGCATGCACGCTAGCTCCTACAATGAGCAGTTCTTC.

The V call is TRBV7-8, the J call TRBJ2-1, with TRBD1 as a possible D gene (5 bases). V shed 5 bases and J shed 7 bases, with 12 bases lying between them. Germline V gives CDR1 SGHVS, CDR2 FQNEAQ. The CDR3 sequence is 13 residues long. CDR3 sequence: CASSPQGPNEQFF. In DNA form, the CDR3 reads TGTGCCAGCAGCCCCCAGGGTCCGAATGAGCAGTTCTTC.

This chain connects TRBV5-1 to TRBJ2-5; the D is unclear. CDR1 is SGHRS and CDR2 is YFSETQ in the germline V gene. Trimming pared 0 bases from V and 3 bases from J, leaving 6 bases between. The CDR3 spans 13 residues. The CDR3 DNA reads TGCGCCAGCAGCTTGGGTCCAGAAGAGACCCAGTACTTC. This sequence encodes CASSLGPEETQYF.

The chain employs TRBV6-6 and TRBJ2-2; 16 bases agree with TRBD2. J lost 2 bases, V lost 5 bases, and 14 bases had no gene match. Germline assignment: CDR1 MNHNY and CDR2 SVGAGI (reference sequence). The CDR3 runs to 21 residues. DNA for the CDR3: TGTGCCAGCAGTCCATTTACTCCGGGACTAGCGGGAGGGCCAAACACCGGGGAGCTGTTTTTT. This gives the protein CASSPFTPGLAGGPNTGELFF.

This sequence joins TRBV4-1 and TRBJ2-1; D might be TRBD1 (6 bases). Germline V gives CDR1 MGHRA, CDR2 YSYEKL. The CDR3 sequence is 16 residues long. With 5 bases removed from V and 7 bases from J, the gap between germline ends came to 21 bases. The CDR3 coding sequence is TGCGCCAGCAGCGGTTCAGGGGTCTCCGTTACAAATGAGCAGTTCTTC. Translation: CASSGSGVSVTNEQFF.

V and J are TRBV4-1 and TRBJ1-1; 8 bases are a match to TRBD1. With 2 bases clipped from V and 10 bases from J, the junction kept 15 bases outside the gene matches. Germline V CDR1 and CDR2: MGHRA, YSYEKL. CDR3 length equals 16 residues. This chain's CDR3 is CASSQILDRGLRGAFF. The CDR3 DNA is TGCGCCAGCAGCCAAATACTAGACAGGGGACTAAGGGGAGCTTTCTTT.

The chain is built from TRBV18 and TRBJ2-5, with D tentatively TRBD2 (5 bases). V lost 3 bases to trimming and J lost 5 bases, with 19 bases between them. The V gene's germline CDR1 is KGHSH and CDR2 LQKENI. The CDR3 has 16 residues. The CDR3 sequence is CASSPIRSRGPETQYF. DNA of the CDR3: TGTGCCAGCTCACCCATTAGGTCCCGGGGTCCGGAGACCCAGTACTTC.

The V call is TRBV30, the J call TRBJ2-2; 9 bases map to TRBD1. Germline V gene sequence: CDR1 GTSNPN, CDR2 SVGIG (reference sequence). V shed 2 bases, J shed 1 base, and the junction held 8 bases outside the gene matches. CDR3 length: 17 residues. For the CDR3, the DNA is TGTGCCTGGAGTTTCGGTGCGACAGGGGGGAACACCGGGGAGCTGTTTTTT. This encodes CAWSFGATGGNTGELFF.